Reported below is one T cell receptor beta chain. The antigen remains undetermined. The repertoire was sequenced with immunoSEQ multiplex PCR; TCRdb's copy has only in-frame clones and lacks some. The repertoire holds more than 60,000 clones, with 65% to 85% as singletons. This specimen belongs to a study of early stage breast cancer tumors. The study, taken as a whole, reports: Compared with adjacent normal breast tissue, tumors showed about 2.3-fold greater T cell density and higher clonality.

The V gene's germline CDR1 is LNHDA and CDR2 SQIVND (reference sequence). The V gene lost 2 bases and the J gene lost 7 bases, with 15 bases spanning the gap. The CDR3 consists of 14 residues. The sequence derives from a person in their sixties or seventies with breast cancer. The rearrangement joins TRBV19 to TRBJ2-7; D remains ambiguous. The sequenced material came from blood. This CDR3 reads CASSITGSVREQYF. Here the CDR3 DNA reads TGTGCCAGTAGTATAACCGGGTCAGTAAGGGAGCAGTACTTC.